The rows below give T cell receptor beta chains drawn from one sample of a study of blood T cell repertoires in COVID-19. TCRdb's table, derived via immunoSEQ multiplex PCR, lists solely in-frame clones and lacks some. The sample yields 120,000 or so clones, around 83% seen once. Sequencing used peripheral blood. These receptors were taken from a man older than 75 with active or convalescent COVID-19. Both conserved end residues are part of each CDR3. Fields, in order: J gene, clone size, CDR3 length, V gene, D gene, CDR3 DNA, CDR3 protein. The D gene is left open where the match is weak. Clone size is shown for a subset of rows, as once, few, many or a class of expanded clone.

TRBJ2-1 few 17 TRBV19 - TGTGCCAGTAGTATAGAAGGACTTGGCGGGGTTGACAATGAGCAGTTCTTC CASSIEGLGGVDNEQFF
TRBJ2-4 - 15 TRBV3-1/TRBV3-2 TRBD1 TGTGCCAGCAGCCGCAGGACAGGGGGGGAAAACATTCAGTACTTC CASSRRTGGENIQYF
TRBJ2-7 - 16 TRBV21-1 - TGTGCCAGCAGCCCGGCCCCCAGGTTAGATTGCTACGAGCAGTACTTC CASSPAPRLDCYEQYF
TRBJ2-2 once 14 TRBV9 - TGTGCCAGCAGCGTAGGTTCCGACACCGGGGAGCTGTTTTTT CASSVGSDTGELFF
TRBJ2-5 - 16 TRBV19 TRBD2 TGTGCCAGTAGTACTACTAGCGGGGCGTTCCAAGAGACCCAGTACTTC CASSTTSGAFQETQYF
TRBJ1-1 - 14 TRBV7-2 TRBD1 TGTGCCAGCAGCCGTACCGCAGGGGGCACTGAAGCTTTCTTT CASSRTAGGTEAFF
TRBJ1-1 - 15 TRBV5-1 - TGCGCCAGCAGCCATGGGGGCACCCTGAACACTGAAGCTTTCTTT CASSHGGTLNTEAFF
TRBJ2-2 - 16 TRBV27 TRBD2 TGTGCCAGCAGTTCCCGGACTAGCGGGAACACCGGGGAGCTGTTTTTT CASSSRTSGNTGELFF
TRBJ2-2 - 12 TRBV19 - TGTGCCAGTAGTTGGGCCGCCGGGGAGCTGTTTTTT CASSWAAGELFF
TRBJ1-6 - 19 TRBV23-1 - TGCGCCAGCAGTCAATCGCAAGGGCAGGGTAACTCCTATAATTCACCCCTCCACTTT CASSQSQGQGNSYNSPLHF
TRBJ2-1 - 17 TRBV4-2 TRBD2 TGTGCCAGCAGCCAAGATAGTAGTAGCGGGGGGCTTAATGAGCAGTTCTTC CASSQDSSSGGLNEQFF
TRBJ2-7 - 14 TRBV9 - TGTGCCAGCAGCGTAGGCCAGGGAAACTACGAGCAGTACTTC CASSVGQGNYEQYF
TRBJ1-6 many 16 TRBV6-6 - TGTGCCAGCAGTCCAATGGGGGGATCCTATAATTCACCCCTCCACTTT CASSPMGGSYNSPLHF
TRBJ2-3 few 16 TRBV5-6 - TGTGCCAGCAGCTTGGCGAGAAGACTGAGCACAGATACGCAGTATTTT CASSLARRLSTDTQYF
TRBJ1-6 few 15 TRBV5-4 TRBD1 TGTGCCAGCAGCTGGGGACAGGGGTCGGGTTCACCCCTCCACTTT CASSWGQGSGSPLHF
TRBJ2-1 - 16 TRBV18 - TGTGCCAGCTCACCCCTAGCTGGGGGGGGGCTCGGTGAGCAGTTCTTC CASSPLAGGGLGEQFF
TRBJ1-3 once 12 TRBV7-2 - TGTGCCAGCAGTTCAGTTGGAAACACCATATATTTT CASSSVGNTIYF
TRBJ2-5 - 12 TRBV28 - TGTGCCAGCAGTTTGCGGAAAGAGACCCAGTACTTC CASSLRKETQYF
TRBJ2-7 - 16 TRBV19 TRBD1 TGTGCCAGTAGTATAGAAGGACGGACAGGGGCCTACGAGCAGTACTTC CASSIEGRTGAYEQYF
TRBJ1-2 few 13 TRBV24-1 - TGTGCCACCAGTGATCCCGCTACTTATGGCTACACCTTC CATSDPATYGYTF
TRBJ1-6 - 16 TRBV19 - TGTGCCACAGGCGGGGTCACTAGCTCCTATAATTCACCCCTCCACTTT CATGGVTSSYNSPLHF
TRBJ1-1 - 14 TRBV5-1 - TGCGCCAGCAGCTTGAGGGGGATGAACACTGAAGCTTTCTTT CASSLRGMNTEAFF
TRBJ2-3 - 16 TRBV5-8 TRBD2 TGTGCCAGCAGCTTGGCCTGGCTAGCGGGGAGGGATACGCAGTATTTT CASSLAWLAGRDTQYF
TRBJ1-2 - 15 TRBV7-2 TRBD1 TGTGCCAGCAGCTTATATTTTGGGACAGTGAATGGCTACACCTTC CASSLYFGTVNGYTF
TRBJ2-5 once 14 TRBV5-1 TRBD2 TGCGCCAGCAGCTTTAGCGGGGGCCAAGAGACCCAGTACTTC CASSFSGGQETQYF
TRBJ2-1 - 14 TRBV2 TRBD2 TGTGCCAGCACCGAGCGGGGGGTTTACAATGAGCAGTTCTTC CASTERGVYNEQFF
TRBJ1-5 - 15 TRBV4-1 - TGCGCCAGCAGCCAGGAGGGACGGGGCAATCAGCCCCAGCATTTT CASSQEGRGNQPQHF
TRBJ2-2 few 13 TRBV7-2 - TGTGCCAGCGGCTCTCCGAACACCGGGGAGCTGTTTTTT CASGSPNTGELFF
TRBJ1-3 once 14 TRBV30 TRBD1 TGTGCCTGGAGTAGGGACAGCTCTGGAAACACCATATATTTT CAWSRDSSGNTIYF
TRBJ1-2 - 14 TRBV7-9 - TGTGCCAGCAGCTTTATTGGCGGCTTCTATGGCTACACCTTC CASSFIGGFYGYTF
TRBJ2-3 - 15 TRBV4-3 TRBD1 TGCGCCAGCAGCCAACAGACAGGGGGTGCAGATACGCAGTATTTT CASSQQTGGADTQYF
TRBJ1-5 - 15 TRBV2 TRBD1 TGTGCCAGCAGTGGACAGGGAGTGGGCAATCAGCCCCAGCATTTT CASSGQGVGNQPQHF
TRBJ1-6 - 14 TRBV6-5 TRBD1 TGTGCCAGCAGTCAACAGGGGGCCGGTTCACCCCTCCACTTT CASSQQGAGSPLHF
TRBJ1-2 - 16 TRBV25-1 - TGTGCCAGCAGTGAATTCGTATTAATGGGGGCGAGGGGCTACACCTTC CASSEFVLMGARGYTF
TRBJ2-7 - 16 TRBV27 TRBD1 TGTGCCAGCAGTTTAGTTTCCGGGACAGGACTCTACGAGCAGTACTTC CASSLVSGTGLYEQYF
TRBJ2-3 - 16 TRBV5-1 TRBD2 TGCGCCAGCAGCTTGGAACTAGCGGGGGGGACAGATACGCAGTATTTT CASSLELAGGTDTQYF
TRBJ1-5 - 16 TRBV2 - TGTGCCAGCAGGGCTAACGGGATTTATAGCAATCAGCCCCAGCATTTT CASRANGIYSNQPQHF
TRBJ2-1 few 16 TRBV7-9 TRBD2 TGTGCCAGCAGCTCTATGCGGGGGGCCGGTTTCGATGAGCAGTTCTTC CASSSMRGAGFDEQFF
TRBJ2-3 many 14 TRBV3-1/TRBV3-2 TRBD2 TGTGCCAGCAGCCCGACCGGGGGGGCTAGGACGCAGTATTTT CASSPTGGARTQYF
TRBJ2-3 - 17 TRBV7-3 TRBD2 TGTGCCAGCAGCTTAAGTTTGGGCGGGGGGGCCGGAGATACGCAGTATTTT CASSLSLGGGAGDTQYF
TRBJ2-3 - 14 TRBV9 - TGTGCCAGCAGCGTATATCAGGGTTTTGATACGCAGTATTTT CASSVYQGFDTQYF
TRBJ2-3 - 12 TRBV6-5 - TGTGCCAGCAGTCGGACTCGAGATACGCAGTATTTT CASSRTRDTQYF
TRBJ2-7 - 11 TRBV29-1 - TGCAGCGTTGAAGTTAGTCTCGGGCAGTACTTC CSVEVSLGQYF
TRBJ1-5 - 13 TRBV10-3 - TGTGCCATGAGGGAAAGGGAAGATCAGCCCCAGCATTTT CAMREREDQPQHF
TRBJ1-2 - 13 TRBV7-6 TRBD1 TGTGCCAGCAGCCTGACAGGGGGCGTTGGCTACACCTTC CASSLTGGVGYTF
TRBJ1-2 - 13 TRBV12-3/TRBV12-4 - TGTGCCAGCAGCCGCGGACAAGGGGATGGCTACACCTTC CASSRGQGDGYTF
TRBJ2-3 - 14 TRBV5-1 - TGCGCCAGCAGCTTGGGGGGGCGATTAGATACGCAGTATTTT CASSLGGRLDTQYF
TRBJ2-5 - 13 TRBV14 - TGTGCCAGCAGGGGCAACGAACAAGAGACCCAGTACTTC CASRGNEQETQYF
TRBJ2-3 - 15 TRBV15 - TGTGCCACCAGCAGAGTTGGGGGGGCCGCAGATACGCAGTATTTT CATSRVGGAADTQYF
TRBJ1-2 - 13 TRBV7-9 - TGTGCCAGCAGCTTGGGCGGGATCCATGGCTACACCTTC CASSLGGIHGYTF
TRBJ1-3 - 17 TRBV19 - TGTGCCAGTAGTCTCCTTTGGGCAGGGGACTCTGGAAACACCATATATTTT CASSLLWAGDSGNTIYF
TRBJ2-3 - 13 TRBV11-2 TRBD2 TGTGCCAGCAGCCAGGACGGGAGGGGTACGCAGTATTTT CASSQDGRGTQYF
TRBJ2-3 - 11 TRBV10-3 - TGTGCCATCGGACTCCCGACGGCGCAGTATTTT CAIGLPTAQYF